This TCR beta chain was retrieved from a study of T cell responses to AZD1222 COVID-19 vaccine (dated by TCRdb to the early 2020s). Context from the whole study: Because spike-specific TCR depth and breadth did not differ between the two schedules, AZD1222 recipients who got a second dose at roughly 4 weeks were pooled with those who got a second dose at roughly 12 weeks. A total of just over 230 trial participants underwent TCR sequencing, of whom about 200 had received two doses of AZD1222 and about 25 had received two doses of the MenACWY control vaccine. Enrollment into the trials was organized by age into subgroups of 18-55, 56-69 and 70-plus years, and those subgroups contained roughly 160, 29 and 62 TCR-sequenced participants, respectively.

Notes on this clone: The antigen this receptor binds is unknown. No base-level quality is on record; no much larger clone is a single base apart.

The CDR3 runs 16 amino acids, cysteine and phenylalanine included. Here the CDR3 DNA is all that survives: 48 bases in frame from base 1. According to the germline V gene, CDR1 reads SGHVS and CDR2 reads FQNEAQ. Ends trimmed: V by 1 base, J by 9 bases; bases unmatched to a gene: 10. The time point tag for this specimen amounts to: baseline before first vaccination. Vaccinee samples were obtained from the UK trials COV001 and COV002, which included a single-blind randomized controlled phase 2/3 trial of AZD1222 (ChAdOx1 nCoV-19) in healthy adults. Trial participant PBMC samples were collected at day 0 and day 28 after the second dose for TCRbeta chain sequencing. The CDR3 regions of human TCRbeta chains were analyzed by immunosequencing. Regarding the original processing steps: Repertoire TCRs were checked for matches against a reference library of SARS-CoV-2-specific TCRs that had been generated using the MIRA antigen-specificity platform. Breadth meant the fraction of unique TCRs that were SARS-CoV-2-associated, whereas depth meant the fraction of total T cells that were SARS-CoV-2-associated. Using the MIRA data, each spike-specific TCR was assigned both to the spike region to which the TCR was reactive and to a CD4 or CD8 class. Log10-transformed breadth and depth values were compared by one-way ANOVA with Sidak's multiple comparisons tests. Drawn from immuneACCESS, this table holds only the in-frame rearrangements with V and J called that TCRdb kept. Clones are partly lost; checked studies trace under half to an unresolved V gene and leave the rest unexplained. The V and J calls and clone size were taken over from that table, and D and trimming were inferred from the DNA. In this sample the table shows about 150,000 clones, about 88% of which occur a single time. 4.5% to 6% of the sample lies in the top ten.

What the authors observed across the whole study: Because no samples from the day 14 peak response were available, repertoires could be characterized only after the peak T cell response. In the small 56-69-year group, the increase in depth fell short of significance, most likely because of low power. The whole spike protein was spanned by vaccine-associated CD4 TCRs, and dominant responses were seen in regions 160-218 and 743-854. Nearly half of unique spike-specific TCRs reportedly recognized epitopes outside regions mutated in the B.1.351 and B.1.1.7 variants. Conclusions about previously exposed vaccinees were limited because only six AZD1222 recipients were SARS-CoV-2 seropositive at baseline. Spike-specific TCR breadth and depth rose significantly after two AZD1222 doses compared with day 0 and with MenACWY recipients. Most participants were white British and females outnumbered males, and the authors suggested that clonal diversity may have been underestimated.

This material consisted of peripheral blood, taken on day 0 of AZD1222 vaccination. The sequence was obtained from an adult in good health. This chain joins TRBV7-8 to TRBJ2-1, and TRBD2 matches 9 of the central bases. The bases read TGTGCCAGCAGCTTAGAGGCGCGCGGGAGGGCCACTGAGCAGTTCTTC. This codes for CASSLEARGRATEQFF. The reference TRBV7-8 and TRBJ2-1 proteins fill in what lies around the CDR3, so the full variable domain reads GAGVSQSPRYKVAKRGQDVALRCDPISGHVSLFWYQQALGQGPEFLTYFQNEAQLDKSGLPSDRFFAERPEGSVSTLKIQRTQQEDSAVYLCASSLEARGRATEQFFGPGTRLTVL.